This T cell receptor (beta chain) was observed in a study of CD8 T cells in ankylosing spondylitis. Study results and limitations: Matched ankylosing spondylitis synovial fluid reportedly showed significant enrichment of disease-linked clones.

TCRdb recomputed calls from the 5' RACE reads with MiXCR, one row per CDR3 protein. The sample has about 250,000 distinct CDR3 sequences; about 30% are singletons. The V and J ends lost 1 base and 5 bases respectively, with 6 bases between them. The CDR3 is made up of 12 amino acids. Note on this clonotype: Its specificity is not known.

J is TRBJ2-7 and V is TRBV12-3 or TRBV12-4; D gene unclear. Material for sequencing was blood, either unsorted or a sorted T cell fraction (not recorded which). The sequence was obtained from a male donor with ankylosing spondylitis or in good health (not recorded which). The CDR3 region has the DNA TGTGCCAGCAGTTTAGTTAGGGACGAGCAGTACTTC. It specifies CASSLVRDEQYF.